Below are 26 T cell receptor beta chains sequenced from a single sample in a study of T cell changes during pregnancy in multiple sclerosis. Profiling relied on immunoSEQ multiplex PCR, and the TCRdb table lists in-frame clones only, not all of them. The data contain more than 55,000 clones, roughly 91% of them seen just once; the ten biggest clones take up over 1%. The sample consisted of peripheral blood, taken after pregnancy. Receptors were obtained from a female donor in good health, enrolled as a control in a pregnancy study.

The chain combines TRBV27 with TRBJ2-5; TRBD2 might be the D (6 bases). The CDR3 is 14 residues long. The germline gives CDR1 MNHEY, CDR2 SMNVEV (reference sequence). With 5 bases removed from V and 5 bases from J, the gap between germline ends came to 15 bases. The CDR3 reads CASSGPRGLETQYF. CDR3 coding DNA: TGTGCCAGCAGTGGGCCCCGGGGGTTGGAGACCCAGTACTTC.

The rearrangement joins TRBV27 to TRBJ2-5; 8 bases match TRBD2. V lost 3 bases and J lost 4; bases outside the gene matches: 7. The CDR3 totals 15 residues. The germline V gene has CDR1 MNHEY and CDR2 SMNVEV (reference sequence). CDR3 bases: TGTGCCAGCAGTTTGGGGACTAGTATACTAGAGACCCAGTACTTC. Translating gives CASSLGTSILETQYF.

The chain combines TRBV30 with TRBJ2-5, with D hard to call. This CDR3 contains 14 residues. V lost 0 bases, J lost 2 bases, and 10 bases lay in between. Germline CDR1 and CDR2: GTSNPN and SVGIG (reference sequence). The CDR3: CAWSVPRGQETQYF. In DNA, the CDR3 is TGTGCCTGGAGTGTACCTCGCGGACAAGAGACCCAGTACTTC.

The chain has TRBV4-3 and TRBJ2-5; TRBD2 matches at 11 bases. With 4 bases clipped from V and 5 bases from J, the junction kept 15 bases outside the gene matches. The length of the CDR3 is 18 residues. CDR1 and CDR2 (germline): LGHNA, YSLEER. As DNA, the CDR3 is TGCGCCAGCAGCCCCTCAATGTTACTAGCGGGGGATTTGGAGACCCAGTACTTC. Its protein product is CASSPSMLLAGDLETQYF.

The CDR3 region is CASSPRQGMNTEAFF. The CDR3 DNA sequence: TGTGCCAGCAGCCCCCGACAGGGGATGAACACTGAAGCTTTCTTT. The rearrangement joins TRBV9 to TRBJ1-1; 8 bases map to TRBD1. Germline V lookup: CDR1 SGDLS, CDR2 YYNGEE. The CDR3 length is 15 residues. V trimming: 4 bases; J trimming: 0 bases; junction bases outside the gene matches: 5. Full variable domain (missing parts from reference TRBV9 and TRBJ1-1): DSGVTQTPKHLITATGQRVTLRCSPRSGDLSVYWYQQSLDQGLQFLIQYYNGEERAKGNILERFSAQQFPDLHSELNLSSLELGDSALYFCASSPRQGMNTEAFFGQGTRLTVV.

This clone was seen a few times. The J gene is TRBJ1-1, the V gene TRBV4-2; D gene ambiguous. With 2 bases removed from V and 1 base from J, the gap between germline ends came to 8 bases. The CDR3 consists of 14 residues. Germline V lookup: CDR1 LGHNA, CDR2 YNFKEQ. In nucleotides, the CDR3 is TGTGCCAGCAGCCAAAGGCCGGGGAACACTGAAGCTTTCTTT. Its protein is CASSQRPGNTEAFF.

The rearrangement uses TRBV7-2 and TRBJ2-7, with D unclear. Trimming took 1 base from V and 6 from J, leaving 10 bases between them. This CDR3 comprises 13 residues. Germline loops: CDR1 SGHTA, CDR2 FQGNSA. This CDR3 is CASSLVYLREQYF. The CDR3 DNA follows: TGTGCCAGCAGCTTAGTCTACTTGCGCGAGCAGTACTTC.

This chain uses TRBV15 with TRBJ1-4; 7 bases agree with TRBD1. The V gene end was trimmed by 1 base and the J gene end by 10 bases; junction bases not matched to a gene: 6. Germline V gene lookup returns CDR1 LNHNV and CDR2 YYDKDF (reference sequence). The CDR3 is made up of 14 amino acids. The CDR3 coding sequence is TGTGCCACCAGCAGAGGAGGGACAGACGGAAAACTGTTTTTT. This translates into CATSRGGTDGKLFF.

The chain combines TRBV19 with TRBJ1-5; 10 nucleotides match TRBD1. In germline, CDR1 is LNHDA, CDR2 SQIVND (reference sequence). The CDR3 loop spans 15 amino acids. The J segment lost 2 bases and the V segment lost 4 bases, leaving 2 bases of the junction unmatched. CDR3 sequence (DNA): TGTGCCAGTAGTACCGGGACAGGGGGCAATCAGCCCCAGCATTTT. This sequence encodes CASSTGTGGNQPQHF.

The chain employs TRBV19 and TRBJ2-5; TRBD1 might be the D (6 bases). Trimming removed 1 base at V and 3 bases at J, with 9 bases between. CDR3 length: 14 residues. The germline gives CDR1 LNHDA, CDR2 SQIVND (reference sequence). The chain's CDR3 is CASSIVHREETQYF. DNA for the CDR3: TGTGCCAGTAGTATAGTTCACAGGGAAGAGACCCAGTACTTC.

V is TRBV6-5 and J is TRBJ1-1; TRBD1 aligns across 8 bases. V lost 5 bases to trimming and J lost 4 bases; unmatched junction nucleotides: 9. The CDR3 is 15 amino acids. Germline lookup yields CDR1 MNHEY and CDR2 SVGAGI. This chain's CDR3 is CASSRLTGVSTEAFF. The CDR3, as DNA: TGTGCCAGCAGTCGCTTGACAGGGGTGAGCACTGAAGCTTTCTTT.

The CDR3 sequence is CASSLAGTSIYEQYF. Here the CDR3 DNA reads TGTGCCAGCAGCTTAGCTGGGACTAGCATTTACGAGCAGTACTTC. V is TRBV11-3 and J is TRBJ2-7; 9 bases line up with TRBD2. This CDR3 contains 15 residues. V shed 1 base, J shed 4 bases, and the junction held 5 bases outside the gene matches. CDR1 is SGHNT and CDR2 is YENEEA in the germline V gene.

The chain combines TRBV5-4 with TRBJ2-3; 11 nucleotides match TRBD2. The CDR3 is 17 residues long. Per germline, CDR1 SGHNT and CDR2 YYREEE (reference sequence). The J segment lost 4 bases and the V segment lost 4 bases, leaving 11 bases of the junction unmatched. The CDR3 loop reads CASSLDPGTSGPDTQYF. The CDR3 region has the DNA TGTGCCAGCAGCCTAGACCCCGGGACTAGCGGTCCAGATACGCAGTATTTT.

The V and J genes are TRBV5-4 and TRBJ1-4; 7 bases are shared with TRBD1. The germline gives CDR1 SGHNT, CDR2 YYREEE (reference sequence). Trimming removed 4 bases from V and 5 bases from J; junction bases left unmatched: 8. The CDR3 totals 15 residues. The CDR3 sequence is CASSGSLGQNEKLFF. Written as DNA, the CDR3 is TGTGCCAGCAGCGGATCCCTGGGACAGAATGAAAAACTGTTTTTT.

The chain carries TRBV7-3 and TRBJ1-1; tentatively, D is TRBD1 (5 bases). V lost 3 bases and J 3 bases, leaving 11 bases between the germline ends. Germline values: CDR1 SGHTA, CDR2 FQGTGA. The CDR3 spans 14 residues. In nucleotides, the CDR3 is TGTGCCAGCAGCTTCGAAGGGGCGGACACTGAAGCTTTCTTT. Its protein product is CASSFEGADTEAFF.

This clone came up a few times. The chain uses TRBV7-3 and TRBJ1-1; D is perhaps TRBD1 (5 bases). V was cut by 3 bases and J by 5 bases, with 13 bases left in between. CDR1 is SGHTA, CDR2 FQGTGA, per germline. This CDR3 contains 14 residues. The CDR3 sequence: CASSFGGEVTEAFF. Written as DNA, the CDR3 is TGTGCCAGCAGCTTCGGGGGGGAGGTAACTGAAGCTTTCTTT.

This clone was recorded once. The rearrangement uses TRBV19 and TRBJ2-3; 13 bases match TRBD2. Unmatched junction bases numbered 5, after V lost 5 bases and J lost 6 bases. The CDR3 runs to 15 residues. Germline CDR1 is LNHDA and CDR2 is SQIVND (reference sequence). The CDR3 DNA sequence: TGTGCCAGTAGTCGGACTAGCGGGGGCCTCGATACGCAGTATTTT. Translated: CASSRTSGGLDTQYF.

The CDR3 region has the DNA TGTGCCAGCAGCCCCGGGACAGCCTACGAGCAGTACTTC. As protein: CASSPGTAYEQYF. The rearrangement joins TRBV11-3 to TRBJ2-7; 7 bases line up with TRBD1. Germline CDR1 reads SGHNT; CDR2 reads YENEEA. The length of the CDR3 is 13 residues. V lost 5 bases to trimming and J lost 2 bases; unmatched junction nucleotides: 3. Full variable domain (outside the CDR3, taken from reference TRBV11-3 and TRBJ2-7): EAGVVQSPRYKIIEKKQPVAFWCNPISGHNTLYWYLQNLGQGPELLIRYENEEAVDDSQLPKDRFSAERLKGVDSTLKIQPAELGDSAVYLCASSPGTAYEQYFGPGTRLTVT.

The chain uses TRBV5-6 and TRBJ1-5; D possibly corresponds to TRBD1 (6 bases). From germline, CDR1 is SGHDT and CDR2 YYEEEE. V lost 4 bases to trimming and J lost 9 bases, with 20 bases between them. This CDR3 is built from 15 residues. CDR3 region: CASSPGGRWSWPQHF. The CDR3 bases are TGTGCCAGCAGCCCGGGGGGCCGGTGGAGTTGGCCCCAGCATTTT.

The chain combines TRBV23-1 with TRBJ1-5; no clear D gene. TRBV23-1 is an open reading frame, and its role is uncertain. The CDR3 has 14 residues. Trimming shortened V by 3 bases and J by 4 bases, and 10 bases separated the two germline ends. CDR3 DNA: TGCGCCAGCAGTCATCAGGTATGTAATCAGCCCCAGCATTTT. It encodes CASSHQVCNQPQHF.

The chain employs TRBV5-8 and TRBJ2-7, with D unclear. This CDR3 has 13 residues. In germline, CDR1 is SGHTS, CDR2 YDEGEE. The V end lost 2 bases, the J end lost 4 bases, and 10 bases lay between the germline ends. The CDR3 DNA reads TGTGCCAGCAGCTTCCGCGGTTCTTACGAGCAGTACTTC. Its translation is CASSFRGSYEQYF.

The CDR3 region has the DNA TGCGCCAGCAGCATAGGGACAGGGCTGTTTGATGGCACAGATACGCAGTATTTT. Translating it yields CASSIGTGLFDGTDTQYF. The chain employs TRBV5-1 and TRBJ2-3; 9 bases agree with TRBD1. The germline V gene has CDR1 SGHRS and CDR2 YFSETQ. CDR3 size: 18 residues. J gave up 1 base and V 4 bases, and 13 bases lay outside the gene matches.

A word on this clone: The limits of the CDR3 on the DNA are not certain, so only TCRdb's listed CDR3 is given. The chain employs TRBV7-9 and TRBJ1-2; TRBD1, the D gene given by the table, was not confirmed from the DNA. The CDR3 sequence runs 14 residues, both termini included. CDR1 and CDR2 (germline): SEHNR, FQNEAQ (reference sequence). CDR3 protein: CASSSSDTPYGYTF.

The chain is built from TRBV6-5 and TRBJ2-2; D possibly corresponds to TRBD2 (7 bases). This CDR3 spans 16 amino acids. Germline V gene lookup returns CDR1 MNHEY and CDR2 SVGAGI. Trimming cost V 0 bases and J 5 bases, with 13 bases left between them. In DNA form, the CDR3 reads TGTGCCAGCAGTTACTCCCAAGGGGGAGGGACCGGGGAGCTGTTTTTT. Amino acid sequence: CASSYSQGGGTGELFF.

The chain couples TRBV6-5 to TRBJ2-5; 7 nucleotides match TRBD1. The J call is uncertain, as TRBJ2-7 better fits the DNA end. The CDR3 totals 14 residues. Germline CDR1 MNHEY, CDR2 SVGAGI. The CDR3 DNA reads as TGTGCCAGCACCACCGGGACAGCGGACTACGAGCAGTACTTC. It translates to CASTTGTADYEQYF.

The J gene is TRBJ1-5, the V gene TRBV10-3, with D perhaps TRBD1 (5 bases). Germline V lookup: CDR1 ENHRY, CDR2 SYGVKD. This CDR3 is built from 13 residues. V was trimmed by 3 bases and J by 3 bases, leaving 6 bases between them. CDR3 in DNA: TGTGCCATCAGTGAAGGGGCCAATCAGCCCCAGCATTTT. Translated: CAISEGANQPQHF.